This T cell receptor beta chain appears in the sequencing data of a study of T-cell reconstitution after alpha-beta-depleted transplantation in children. Study-wide results and limits: After transplant, at about two months, alpha-beta T cells were reportedly derived from several hundred expanded graft clones. The high TCRbeta diversity at day 60 in some patients came from surviving recipient T cells and thymic progenitors. T-cell numbers and diversity one year post-transplant derived largely from freshly generated T cells.

This clonotype has only a few counts. Its specificity is unknown. Unique molecular identifiers were incorporated when the TCRbeta library was constructed. Using its own MiXCR run on the PCR reads, TCRdb lists one record per CDR3 protein. The sample lists just over 950,000 distinct CDR3 sequences; roughly 29% were seen once. This TCR was sampled from a boy younger than two who had a stem cell transplant for SCID, so the T cells may come from the graft donor. Sequenced here: PBMCs, mostly from graft donor cells, sampled 360 days after TCRalphabeta/CD19-depleted stem cell transplant.

The CDR3 sequence: CSAIPGLAYTQYF. The CDR3 region has the DNA TGCAGTGCTATCCCGGGACTAGCATATACGCAGTATTTT. V usage is TRBV20-1 and J usage is TRBJ2-3, with 9 bases identical to TRBD2. Trimming cost V 4 bases and J 7 bases; bases outside gene matches: 6. CDR1 DFQATT and CDR2 SNEGSKA come from the germline V gene (reference sequence). This CDR3 is built from 13 residues.